The present T cell receptor (beta chain) was sequenced within a study of blood T cell repertoires in COVID-19. Across the whole study: COVID-19 samples, acute and convalescent, were from the United States, Italy and Spain. PBMCs, B-cell-depleted T cells, or T cells were the source of the cDNA or gDNA that made up the material.

The germline V gene encodes CDR1 LGHDT and CDR2 YNNKEL (reference sequence). The CDR3 length is 11 residues. Between the trimmed V and J ends, which lost 1 base and 6 bases, there was a span of 4 bases. Authors' analysis steps: Amplified reference gene primers provided the basis for estimating nucleated cell counts. The method was immunoSEQ multiplex PCR; TCRdb's version includes in-frame clones alone and lacks a portion of them. From that table come the V and J calls and clone size; the DNA was used to work out D and trimming. The sample consists of 200,000 to 300,000 clones, roughly 80% of them appearing once. This clone was seen a handful of times.

The chain links TRBV3-1 (or the pseudogene TRBV3-2) to TRBJ2-7; D gene ambiguous. The sequenced material came from peripheral blood. This clonotype originated in a woman of 80 years or more with acute or convalescent COVID-19. The CDR3 is CASSQGGEQYF. The CDR3 nucleotides read TGTGCCAGCAGCCAAGGAGGCGAGCAGTACTTC.